The 20 T cell receptor beta chains in this list originate from one sample, sequenced in a study of technical replicates of blood from a few donors. The method was immunoSEQ multiplex PCR; TCRdb's version includes in-frame clones alone and lacks a portion of them. The sample includes about 83,000 clones, about 97% of them seen just once. Material: T cells isolated from PBMCs. These receptors came from a human donor in good health.

The chain links TRBV6-5 to TRBJ2-1, with 11 bases identical to TRBD2. From germline, CDR1 is MNHEY and CDR2 SVGAGI. CDR3 length: 15 amino acids. With V trimmed by 3 bases and J by 7 bases, 5 bases remained unmatched. The CDR3 coding sequence is TGTGCCAGCAGTTATATACTAGCGGGAGCTAATGAGCAGTTCTTC. Translating gives CASSYILAGANEQFF.

J is TRBJ1-2 and V is TRBV7-9; tentatively, D is TRBD1 (6 bases). Trimming cost V 5 bases and J 10 bases, with 11 bases left between them. This CDR3 comprises 11 residues. Looked up from germline, CDR1 is SEHNR and CDR2 is FQNEAQ (reference sequence). The CDR3 here is CASSEDSVYTF. CDR3 bases: TGTGCCAGCAGCGAGGACAGCGTCTACACCTTC.

The chain combines TRBV27 with TRBJ2-1, with D perhaps TRBD1 (6 bases). This CDR3 has 16 amino acids. Deletions cut 5 bases from V and 0 bases from J, with 14 bases between. Germline CDR1 is MNHEY and CDR2 is SMNVEV (reference sequence). The DNA for the CDR3 is TGTGCCAGCAGTGCAGGACAGCTGTTCTCCTACAATGAGCAGTTCTTC. Its protein is CASSAGQLFSYNEQFF.

The chain joins TRBV5-5 to TRBJ2-1; D gene unclear. The CDR3 sequence is 15 residues long. V was shortened by 4 bases and J by 6 bases, with 17 bases between the two germline ends. The germline CDR1 and CDR2 sequences are SGHKS and YYEKEE (reference sequence). The CDR3 is CASSREAPLSNEQFF. In DNA, the CDR3 is TGTGCCAGCAGCAGAGAGGCCCCCCTCTCCAATGAGCAGTTCTTC.

The V call is TRBV15, the J call TRBJ1-1, with D unresolved. The germline V gene has CDR1 LNHNV and CDR2 YYDKDF (reference sequence). The length of the CDR3 is 13 residues. Trimming pared 9 bases from V and 1 base from J, leaving 12 bases between. As DNA, the CDR3 is TGTGCCACTCTAAGGACTGAGAACACTGAAGCTTTCTTT. This encodes CATLRTENTEAFF.

The rearrangement joins TRBV4-1 to TRBJ1-1, with D tentatively TRBD1 (5 bases). There are 14 residues in the CDR3. Germline-derived CDR1 and CDR2 are MGHRA and YSYEKL. V lost 4 bases, J lost 5 bases, and 14 bases lay in between. The CDR3 DNA follows: TGCGCCAGCAGCCTTATTGGGGAGGGGACTGAAGCTTTCTTT. Translated, it gives CASSLIGEGTEAFF.

The chain links TRBV7-2 to TRBJ2-3; D not certain. Trimming removed 1 base from V and 1 base from J, with 6 bases in between. The length of the CDR3 is 14 residues. CDR1 is SGHTA and CDR2 is FQGNSA in the germline V gene. The CDR3 DNA reads TGTGCCAGCAGCTTAGTAGTTGGCACAGATACGCAGTATTTT. It is translated as CASSLVVGTDTQYF.

V is TRBV27 and J is TRBJ1-1; 8 nucleotides match TRBD1. Germline CDR1 reads MNHEY; CDR2 reads SMNVEV (reference sequence). The CDR3 runs to 17 residues. With 4 bases clipped from V and 0 bases from J, the junction kept 10 bases outside the gene matches. The CDR3 bases are TGTGCCAGCAGTTCGGACAGGGCCCCCCCTATGAACACTGAAGCTTTCTTT. Translation gives CASSSDRAPPMNTEAFF.

This chain connects TRBV6-4 to TRBJ2-2; D not resolved. The CDR3 is 13 residues long. Looked up from germline, CDR1 is MRHNA and CDR2 is SNTAGT. V dropped 6 bases and J dropped 0 bases, with 5 bases sitting between them. The CDR3 nucleotides are TGTGCCAGCAGGAGCACGAACACCGGGGAGCTGTTTTTT. This codes for CASRSTNTGELFF.

The chain recombines TRBV7-3 with TRBJ2-2, with 12 bases that match TRBD2. Germline V gives CDR1 SGHTA, CDR2 FQGTGA. CDR3 length equals 19 residues. V shed 0 bases, J shed 7 bases, and the junction held 12 bases outside the gene matches. The CDR3, as DNA: TGTGCCAGCAGCTTAACAGCGGCTAGCGGGAGGGCCTCTGGCGGGGAGCTGTTTTTT. As protein: CASSLTAASGRASGGELFF.

The chain has TRBV6-1 and TRBJ2-7; D is unclear. This CDR3 is 14 amino acids long. Germline V gives CDR1 MNHNS, CDR2 SASEGT. V shed 6 bases and J shed 0 bases, with 12 bases lying between them. CDR3 protein: CASSVTSSSYEQYF. The CDR3 nucleotides are TGTGCCAGCAGCGTTACCTCCAGCTCCTACGAGCAGTACTTC.

J is TRBJ2-7 and V is TRBV27; 7 bases fit TRBD1. Germline V lookup: CDR1 MNHEY, CDR2 SMNVEV (reference sequence). The CDR3 is 16 amino acids. The V and J ends lost 6 bases and 1 base, in that order; junction bases with no gene match: 12. The CDR3 spells CASRHPPGQKSYEQYF. CDR3 in DNA: TGTGCCAGCAGACATCCACCGGGACAGAAGTCCTACGAGCAGTACTTC.

The rearrangement joins TRBV7-2 to TRBJ2-7, with D perhaps matching TRBD2 (5 bases). With 5 bases removed from V and 0 bases from J, the gap between germline ends came to 8 bases. This CDR3 has 13 residues. Germline V gene lookup returns CDR1 SGHTA and CDR2 FQGNSA. CDR3 protein: CASSQGLSYEQYF. Written as DNA, the CDR3 is TGTGCCAGCAGCCAAGGACTCTCCTACGAGCAGTACTTC.

About this clone: Its ends do not fully match the called genes, so a read error is possible. The CDR3 DNA sequence: TGTGCCAGCAGCTCCCGACTAGCGGGAGGCACCTGGGAGCTGTTTTTT. Its protein is CASSSRLAGGTWELFF. The chain combines TRBV5-4 with TRBJ2-2; 13 nucleotides align to TRBD2. The CDR3 extends over 16 amino acids. The germline V gene has CDR1 SGHNT and CDR2 YYREEE (reference sequence).

The V and J genes are TRBV7-6 and TRBJ1-1; D is unclear. V lost 1 base, J lost 6 bases, and 9 bases lay in between. The CDR3 contains 13 residues. The V gene's germline CDR1 is SGHVS and CDR2 FNYEAQ. CDR3 loop: CASSLGGQAEAFF. The CDR3 nucleotides read TGTGCCAGCAGCTTAGGAGGGCAGGCTGAAGCTTTCTTT.

The chain joins TRBV13 to TRBJ2-7, with TRBD1 matching over 8 bases. This CDR3 contains 15 residues. The V segment lost 0 bases and the J segment 3 bases; nucleotides outside the gene matches: 4. Per the germline V gene, CDR1 is PRHDT and CDR2 is FYEKMQ (reference sequence). The CDR3 sequence: CASSLGDRGYYEQYF. The CDR3 DNA reads TGTGCCAGCAGCTTAGGCGACAGGGGTTACTACGAGCAGTACTTC.

The V gene is TRBV28, the J gene TRBJ2-3; 8 bases fit TRBD2. The ends lost 2 bases at V and 4 bases at J; junction bases unmatched: 5. This CDR3 is 15 amino acids long. The V gene's germline CDR1 is MDHEN and CDR2 SYDVKM. The CDR3 spells CASSLIYGGADTQYF. For the CDR3, the DNA is TGTGCCAGCAGTTTAATTTACGGGGGGGCAGATACGCAGTATTTT.

The V call is TRBV6-5, the J call TRBJ2-1; 7 bases fit TRBD2. Germline V lookup: CDR1 MNHEY, CDR2 SVGAGI. The CDR3 is 15 amino acids. V gave up 2 bases and J gave up 0 bases; unmatched junction bases: 1. CDR3: CASSYGGSSYNEQFF. DNA for the CDR3: TGTGCCAGCAGTTACGGCGGGAGCTCCTACAATGAGCAGTTCTTC.

The CDR3 spells CASSHRTSGTYEQYF. The CDR3 nucleotides are TGCGCCAGCAGCCACCGGACTAGCGGCACCTACGAGCAGTACTTC. This sequence joins TRBV4-1 and TRBJ2-7, with 10 nucleotides matching TRBD2. This CDR3 has 15 residues. Germline assignment: CDR1 MGHRA and CDR2 YSYEKL. With 3 bases clipped from V and 2 bases from J, the junction kept 4 bases outside the gene matches.

In regard to this clone: Other DNA sequences of this sample code for an identical CDR3. The gene calls are TRBV30 and TRBJ1-5; a weak D match, TRBD1 (6 bases). V was cut by 3 bases and J by 4 bases, with 10 bases left in between. The CDR3 extends over 13 amino acids. The V gene's germline CDR1 is GTSNPN and CDR2 SVGIG (reference sequence). CDR3 coding DNA: TGTGCCTGGAGCGTTACAGGGAATCAGCCCCAGCATTTT. Its translation: CAWSVTGNQPQHF.